These 29 T cell receptor beta chains came from one sample sequenced in a study of T cells in localized non-small cell lung cancer. Only in-frame clones appear in the TCRdb table, and some are missing; sequencing was by immunoSEQ multiplex PCR. The table lists over 40,000 clones, 85% to 90% of them singletons, with less than 9% in the top ten. Specimen: peripheral blood, collected before any cancer treatment. Receptors originate from a woman aged 18-55 years with stage III lung adenocarcinoma.

The chain carries TRBV5-1 and TRBJ1-2; a possible D gene is TRBD1 (6 bases). The V gene lost 1 base and the J gene lost 4 bases, with 14 bases spanning the gap. Germline V gives CDR1 SGHRS, CDR2 YFSETQ. The CDR3 runs 15 residues. As DNA, the CDR3 is TGCGCCAGCAGCTTGACCGACAGGCCCCTCTATGGCTACACCTTC. Amino acid sequence: CASSLTDRPLYGYTF.

The gene calls are TRBV18 and TRBJ2-7; 7 nucleotides align to TRBD2. CDR3 size: 16 residues. V shed 6 bases, J shed 3 bases, and the junction held 14 bases outside the gene matches. The germline CDR1 and CDR2 sequences are KGHSH and LQKENI. CDR3 nucleotide sequence: TGTGCCAGCTCGTCTCTAGCGGACCAACCTTTCTACGAGCAGTACTTC. Translating gives CASSSLADQPFYEQYF.

V is TRBV6-1 and J is TRBJ1-6, with no clear D. V was cut by 3 bases and J by 0 bases, with 9 bases left in between. Germline V lookup: CDR1 MNHNS, CDR2 SASEGT. The CDR3 contains 16 residues. CDR3: CASSDTGSSYNSPLHF. CDR3 DNA: TGTGCCAGCAGTGATACGGGGAGCTCCTATAATTCACCCCTCCACTTT.

The chain is built from TRBV5-1 and TRBJ2-1; 9 bases align to TRBD1. The CDR3 is made up of 18 amino acids. J gave up 5 bases and V 3 bases, and 15 bases lay outside the gene matches. CDR1 is SGHRS, CDR2 YFSETQ, per germline. The CDR3 sequence: CASSSTPPGQGRDNEQFF. CDR3 bases: TGCGCCAGCAGCTCCACACCTCCGGGACAGGGTCGGGACAATGAGCAGTTCTTC.

This clone was recorded once. The rearrangement links TRBV6-6 to TRBJ1-3; 8 bases match TRBD1. V was pared by 2 bases and J by 0 bases, with 3 bases of the junction left unmatched. CDR1 and CDR2 from the germline V gene are MNHNY and SVGAGI (reference sequence). The CDR3 sequence is 16 residues long. This CDR3 is CASSYPTGGSGNTIYF. The CDR3 coding sequence is TGTGCCAGCAGTTACCCCACAGGGGGCTCTGGAAACACCATATATTTT.

Only a few counts were recorded for this clone. The gene calls are TRBV4-1 and TRBJ1-6; no reliable D call. The V end was cut by 4 bases, the J end by 6 bases, with 10 bases between. CDR1 is MGHRA, CDR2 YSYEKL, per germline. This CDR3 region has 14 residues. In DNA form, the CDR3 reads TGCGCCAGCAGCCCTCGGGAGGGTAATTCACCCCTCCACTTT. It codes for CASSPREGNSPLHF.

This clone has just one count. The chain combines TRBV5-1 with TRBJ1-2; TRBD1 aligns across 8 bases. The V gene's germline CDR1 is SGHRS and CDR2 YFSETQ. The CDR3 is made up of 12 amino acids. V lost 4 bases to trimming and J lost 8 bases; unmatched junction nucleotides: 4. CDR3 coding DNA: TGCGCCAGCAGCCTCCGACAGGGGGGCTACACCTTC. This codes for CASSLRQGGYTF. The full variable domain, rest sourced from reference TRBV5-1 and TRBJ1-2, is KAGVTQTPRYLIKTRGQQVTLSCSPISGHRSVSWYQQTPGQGLQFLFEYFSETQRNKGNFPGRFSGRQFSNSRSEMNVSTLELGDSALYLCASSLRQGGYTFGSGTRLTVV.

The chain joins TRBV30 to TRBJ2-1, with D possibly TRBD2 on 6 matching bases. CDR1 is GTSNPN, CDR2 SVGIG, per germline (reference sequence). This CDR3 region has 14 residues. Deletions cut 4 bases from V and 0 bases from J, with 10 bases between. The CDR3 is CAWTYGSSYNEQFF. The CDR3 DNA sequence: TGTGCCTGGACCTACGGGAGCTCCTACAATGAGCAGTTCTTC.

The J gene is TRBJ2-1, the V gene TRBV7-2; 11 bases map to TRBD1. The CDR3 has 15 amino acids. The V and J ends lost 3 bases and 2 bases, in that order; junction bases with no gene match: 0. Germline CDR1 SGHTA, CDR2 FQGNSA. The CDR3 nucleotides read TGTGCCAGCAGCTTGGACAGGGGGCCCTACAATGAGCAGTTCTTC. It specifies CASSLDRGPYNEQFF.

This rearrangement joins TRBV6-5 to TRBJ1-2, with 7 bases lining up with TRBD1. The J segment lost 4 bases and the V segment lost 5 bases, leaving 10 bases of the junction unmatched. Germline values: CDR1 MNHEY, CDR2 SVGAGI. The CDR3 sequence is 15 residues long. CDR3 sequence reads: CASSAYLQGSYGYTF. CDR3 DNA: TGTGCCAGCAGTGCCTACCTACAGGGGAGCTATGGCTACACCTTC.

Only one count was recorded for this clone. The chain carries TRBV27 and TRBJ1-1; no reliable D call. Germline V gene data show CDR1 as MNHEY and CDR2 as SMNVEV (reference sequence). Trimming took off 7 bases at V and 4 bases at J, with 25 bases between the two ends. The CDR3 consists of 17 residues. CDR3: CASTSLESRAKRTEAFF. The CDR3 bases are TGTGCCAGCACCTCCCTTGAGTCGAGGGCGAAACGCACTGAAGCTTTCTTT.

This clone was observed a single time. The chain uses TRBV9 and TRBJ2-2; a possible D gene is TRBD1 (6 bases). The CDR3 extends over 15 amino acids. V lost 3 bases, J lost 2 bases, and 11 bases lay in between. Germline CDR1 SGDLS, CDR2 YYNGEE. CDR3 DNA sequence: TGTGCCAGCAGCGCACAAGGGGGTAACACCGGGGAGCTGTTTTTT. Amino acid sequence: CASSAQGGNTGELFF.

This clone was seen a few times. The CDR3 DNA reads as TGTGCCAGCAGCCAAGTGGTGTACAGGGGAGGGAATGAAAAACTGTTTTTT. Protein sequence: CASSQVVYRGGNEKLFF. The gene calls are TRBV4-2 and TRBJ1-4; 7 bases fit TRBD1. CDR1 and CDR2 (germline): LGHNA, YNFKEQ. V trimming: 1 base; J trimming: 5 bases; junction bases outside the gene matches: 10. This CDR3 is built from 17 residues.

V is TRBV5-4 and J is TRBJ1-2; 8 nucleotides match TRBD1. V gave up 4 bases and J gave up 7 bases; unmatched junction bases: 6. In germline, CDR1 is SGHNT, CDR2 YYREEE (reference sequence). The CDR3 length is 13 residues. The CDR3 loop reads CASSLQTGAGYTF. CDR3 nucleotide sequence: TGTGCCAGCAGCCTACAGACAGGGGCTGGCTACACCTTC.

This clone has only one observation. This chain connects TRBV18 to TRBJ2-1; D might be TRBD1 (6 bases). The CDR3 contains 19 residues. CDR1 and CDR2 (germline): KGHSH, LQKENI. V lost 3 bases, J lost 0 bases, and 21 bases lay in between. The CDR3 sequence: CASSPFPSTADSSYNEQFF. In DNA form, the CDR3 reads TGTGCCAGCTCACCCTTCCCATCGACAGCGGACAGCTCCTACAATGAGCAGTTCTTC.

The rearrangement uses TRBV5-8 and TRBJ1-5, with D perhaps matching TRBD1 (6 bases). The germline V gene has CDR1 SGHTS and CDR2 YDEGEE. This CDR3 contains 12 residues. V lost 7 bases, J lost 1 base, and 6 bases lay in between. CDR3: CASQGSNQPQHF. The CDR3 DNA reads as TGTGCCAGCCAGGGGAGCAATCAGCCCCAGCATTTT.

The chain uses TRBV7-8 and TRBJ2-7, with no clear D. Trimming left V 1 base short and J 7 bases short, with 11 bases between. CDR1 is SGHVS, CDR2 FQNEAQ, per germline. This CDR3 is built from 13 residues. CDR3 in DNA: TGTGCCAGCAGCTTAGGTTCGTATCGGGAGCAGTACTTC. Its translation is CASSLGSYREQYF.

The rearrangement joins TRBV19 to TRBJ1-5; maybe TRBD1 (5 bases). The CDR3 has 14 amino acids. Trimming left V 3 bases short and J 5 bases short, with 11 bases between. In germline, CDR1 is LNHDA, CDR2 SQIVND (reference sequence). The CDR3 loop is CASSMWDSDQPQHF. CDR3 nucleotides: TGTGCCAGTAGTATGTGGGACTCCGATCAGCCCCAGCATTTT.

This chain uses TRBV9 with TRBJ2-5; D is possibly TRBD2 (6 bases). Germline CDR1 reads SGDLS; CDR2 reads YYNGEE. CDR3 length: 17 amino acids. Trimming took off 0 bases at V and 4 bases at J, with 19 bases between the two ends. The CDR3 bases are TGTGCCAGCAGCGTAGCGACGGCTGGGGGGACCGGAGAGACCCAGTACTTC. Protein: CASSVATAGGTGETQYF.

V gene TRBV7-9 combines with J gene TRBJ1-1; D is uncertain. The CDR3 runs to 13 residues. V lost 2 bases, J lost 5 bases, and 9 bases lay in between. The germline CDR1 and CDR2 sequences are SEHNR and FQNEAQ (reference sequence). CDR3 amino acids: CASSLREGTEAFF. The DNA for the CDR3 is TGTGCCAGCAGCTTAAGGGAAGGGACTGAAGCTTTCTTT.

The chain couples TRBV2 to TRBJ1-2; D may be TRBD1 (6 bases). Per germline, CDR1 SNHLY and CDR2 FYNNEI. The CDR3 runs 13 residues. V dropped 6 bases and J dropped 3 bases, with 11 bases sitting between them. CDR3 region: CASSQQGDYGYTF. CDR3 nucleotide sequence: TGTGCCAGCAGCCAACAGGGCGACTATGGCTACACCTTC.

The rearrangement uses TRBV4-2 and TRBJ2-3, with 7 bases aligning to TRBD1. With 4 bases clipped from V and 0 bases from J, the junction kept 7 bases outside the gene matches. The CDR3 covers 16 residues. CDR1 is LGHNA, CDR2 YNFKEQ, per germline. The chain's CDR3 is CASSPGTEASTDTQYF. CDR3 DNA: TGTGCCAGCAGCCCCGGGACAGAGGCTAGCACAGATACGCAGTATTTT.

This clone was seen more than once but under ten times. This chain links TRBV5-6 with TRBJ1-2; the D gene is possibly TRBD1 (6 bases). The CDR3 is 14 amino acids. The germline V and J ends were trimmed by 1 base and 8 bases, with 15 bases remaining between them. Per the germline V gene, CDR1 is SGHDT and CDR2 is YYEEEE. The CDR3 is CASSLITGREGYTF. CDR3 nucleotide sequence: TGTGCCAGCAGCTTGATAACAGGGCGTGAGGGCTACACCTTC.

The rearrangement uses TRBV18 and TRBJ2-7, with D uncertain. The germline V and J ends were trimmed by 3 bases and 0 bases, with 9 bases remaining between them. The CDR3 sequence is 14 residues long. Germline V gene sequence: CDR1 KGHSH, CDR2 LQKENI. The CDR3 loop reads CASSPTEASYEQYF. The DNA of the CDR3 is TGTGCCAGCTCACCTACAGAGGCCTCCTACGAGCAGTACTTC.

This chain connects TRBV11-2 to TRBJ2-7; the D is unclear. The germline gives CDR1 SGHAT, CDR2 FQNNGV. The CDR3 has 14 residues. The ends were cut back, 5 bases at V and 7 bases at J, with 18 bases in the middle. CDR3 residues: CASSPGASRLEQYF. The CDR3 coding sequence is TGTGCCAGCAGCCCAGGAGCCAGCCGGTTGGAGCAGTACTTC.

The genes are TRBV19 and TRBJ2-6; D gene unclear. Looked up from germline, CDR1 is LNHDA and CDR2 is SQIVND (reference sequence). This CDR3 contains 15 residues. The germline V and J ends were trimmed by 0 bases and 0 bases, with 3 bases remaining between them. CDR3 sequence: CASSIELSGANVLTF. In nucleotides, the CDR3 is TGTGCCAGTAGTATAGAGCTCTCTGGGGCCAACGTCCTGACTTTC.

The chain recombines TRBV7-9 with TRBJ1-2, with a tentative D call TRBD1 (5 bases). This CDR3 has 13 residues. Trimming pared 5 bases from V and 5 bases from J, leaving 12 bases between. Germline loops: CDR1 SEHNR, CDR2 FQNEAQ (reference sequence). CDR3 region: CASSATEKYGYTF. The DNA of the CDR3 is TGTGCCAGCAGCGCGACAGAGAAATATGGCTACACCTTC.

The count of this clone is one. The rearrangement uses TRBV6-6 and TRBJ2-7; D tentatively reads TRBD1 or TRBD2 (5 bases each). Germline CDR1 reads MNHNY; CDR2 reads SVGAGI (reference sequence). V was clipped by 7 bases and J by 3 bases, with 10 bases between them. The CDR3 runs to 12 residues. The CDR3 DNA follows: TGTGCCAGCATTAGGGACGGCTACGAGCAGTACTTC. It is translated as CASIRDGYEQYF.

The V gene is TRBV5-1, the J gene TRBJ2-1, with unresolved D. From germline, CDR1 is SGHRS and CDR2 YFSETQ. Trimming left V 0 bases short and J 6 bases short, with 7 bases between. This CDR3 has 13 amino acids. The CDR3 sequence is CASSLASGNEQFF. CDR3 in DNA: TGCGCCAGCAGCTTGGCTTCAGGCAATGAGCAGTTCTTC. The full variable domain, in which reference TRBV5-1 and TRBJ2-1 provide the parts outside the CDR3, is KAGVTQTPRYLIKTRGQQVTLSCSPISGHRSVSWYQQTPGQGLQFLFEYFSETQRNKGNFPGRFSGRQFSNSRSEMNVSTLELGDSALYLCASSLASGNEQFFGPGTRLTVL.